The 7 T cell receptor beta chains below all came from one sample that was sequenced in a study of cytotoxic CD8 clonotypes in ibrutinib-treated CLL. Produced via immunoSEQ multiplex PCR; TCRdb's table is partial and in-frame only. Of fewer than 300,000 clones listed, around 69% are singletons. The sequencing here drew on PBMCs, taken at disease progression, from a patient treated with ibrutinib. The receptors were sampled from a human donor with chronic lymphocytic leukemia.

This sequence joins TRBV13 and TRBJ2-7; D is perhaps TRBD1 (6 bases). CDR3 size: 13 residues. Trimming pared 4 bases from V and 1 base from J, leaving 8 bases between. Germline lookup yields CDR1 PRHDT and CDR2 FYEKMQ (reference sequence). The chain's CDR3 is CASSSTGSYEQYF. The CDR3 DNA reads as TGTGCCAGCAGCTCGACAGGTTCCTACGAGCAGTACTTC.

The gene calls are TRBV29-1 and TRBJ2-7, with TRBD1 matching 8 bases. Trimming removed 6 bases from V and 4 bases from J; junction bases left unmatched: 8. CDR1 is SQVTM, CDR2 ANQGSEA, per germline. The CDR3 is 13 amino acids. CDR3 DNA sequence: TGCAGCGTACCGGGACAGGCGGGTTACGAGCAGTACTTC. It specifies CSVPGQAGYEQYF.

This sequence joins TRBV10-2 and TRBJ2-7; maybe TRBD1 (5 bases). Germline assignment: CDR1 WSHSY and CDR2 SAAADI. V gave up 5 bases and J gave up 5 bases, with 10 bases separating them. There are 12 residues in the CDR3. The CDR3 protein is CASSQGPNEQYF. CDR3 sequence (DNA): TGCGCCAGCAGTCAGGGTCCAAACGAGCAGTACTTC.

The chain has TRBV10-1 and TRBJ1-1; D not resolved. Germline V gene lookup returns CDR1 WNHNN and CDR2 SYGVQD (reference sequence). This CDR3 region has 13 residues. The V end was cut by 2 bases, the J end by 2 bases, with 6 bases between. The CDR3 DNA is TGCGCCAGCAGTGAGAACCTAAACACTGAAGCTTTCTTT. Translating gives CASSENLNTEAFF.

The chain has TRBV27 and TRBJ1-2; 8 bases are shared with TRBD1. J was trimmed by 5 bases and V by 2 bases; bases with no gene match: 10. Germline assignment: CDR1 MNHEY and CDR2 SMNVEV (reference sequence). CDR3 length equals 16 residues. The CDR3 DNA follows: TGTGCCAGCAGTTTAGCCACAGAAGGACAGGGATATGGCTACACCTTC. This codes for CASSLATEGQGYGYTF.

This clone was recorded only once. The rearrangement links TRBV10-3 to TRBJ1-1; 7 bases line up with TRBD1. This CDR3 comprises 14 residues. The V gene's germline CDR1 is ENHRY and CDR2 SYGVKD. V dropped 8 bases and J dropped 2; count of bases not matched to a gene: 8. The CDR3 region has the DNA TGTGCCATCGGGCCACAGGGGCGTAACACTGAAGCTTTCTTT. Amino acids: CAIGPQGRNTEAFF.

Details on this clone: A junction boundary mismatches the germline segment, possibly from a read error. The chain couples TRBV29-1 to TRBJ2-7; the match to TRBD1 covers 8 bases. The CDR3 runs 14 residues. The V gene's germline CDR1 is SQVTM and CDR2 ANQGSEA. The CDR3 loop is CSVQDRGRTYEQYF. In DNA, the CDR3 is TGCAGCGTTCAAGACAGGGGCCGAACCTACGAGCAGTACTTC.